This T cell receptor beta chain was obtained from a study of PD-1 blockade in classical Hodgkin lymphoma. Whole-study findings and limits: Patients newly diagnosed and complete responders had comparable baseline diversity. Compared with healthy donors, newly diagnosed patients reportedly showed lower baseline TCR diversity. Some patients began nivolumab under 1 year after ASCT. These patients were excluded from later analyses. By cycle point C4D1, TCR diversity had risen significantly in CD4+ cells (but not CD8+ cells).

Concerning this clone: What it recognizes is unknown.

Patients all relapsed after autologous stem cell transplantation, and there was variation in brentuximab vedotin exposure. The data were produced by immunoSEQ multiplex PCR, yet TCRdb's version contains in-frame clones alone and is incomplete. Here the sample spans thousands of clones, 63% being singletons. Trimming pared 8 bases from V and 5 bases from J, leaving 16 bases between. The germline gives CDR1 MNHEY, CDR2 SVGAGI. The CDR3 has 14 amino acids. The source is a human donor with classical Hodgkin lymphoma. The genes are TRBV6-5 and TRBJ1-5; TRBD1 might be the D (5 bases). The material was peripheral blood mononuclear cells (PBMCs), obtained at baseline. The CDR3 spells CASRTGGRDQPQHF. The CDR3 DNA is TGTGCCAGCCGCACTGGGGGGAGGGATCAGCCCCAGCATTTT.